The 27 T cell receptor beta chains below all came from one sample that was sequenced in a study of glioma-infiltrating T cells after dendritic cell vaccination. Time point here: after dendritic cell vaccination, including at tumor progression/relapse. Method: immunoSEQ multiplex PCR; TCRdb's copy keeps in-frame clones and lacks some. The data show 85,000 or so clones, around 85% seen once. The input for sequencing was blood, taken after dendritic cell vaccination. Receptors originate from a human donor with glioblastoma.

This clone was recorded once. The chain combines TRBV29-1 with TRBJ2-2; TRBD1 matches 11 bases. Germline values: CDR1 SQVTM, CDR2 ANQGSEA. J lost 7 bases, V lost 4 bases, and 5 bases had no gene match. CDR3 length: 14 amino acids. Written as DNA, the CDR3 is TGCAGCGTTGGGGACAGGGGGACGGTCGGGGAGCTGTTTTTT. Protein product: CSVGDRGTVGELFF.

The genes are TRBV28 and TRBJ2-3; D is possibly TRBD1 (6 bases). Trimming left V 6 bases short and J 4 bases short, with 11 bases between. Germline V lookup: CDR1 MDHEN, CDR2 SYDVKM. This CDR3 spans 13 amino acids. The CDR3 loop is CASRNRVPDTQYF. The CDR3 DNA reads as TGTGCCAGCAGAAACAGGGTTCCAGATACGCAGTATTTT.

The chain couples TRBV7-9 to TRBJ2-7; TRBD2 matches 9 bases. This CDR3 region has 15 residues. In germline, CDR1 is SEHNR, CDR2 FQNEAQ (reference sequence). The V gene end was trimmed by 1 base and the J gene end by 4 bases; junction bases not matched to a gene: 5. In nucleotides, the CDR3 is TGTGCCAGCAGCTTAGTGGCTAGCGGGACGTACGAGCAGTACTTC. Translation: CASSLVASGTYEQYF.

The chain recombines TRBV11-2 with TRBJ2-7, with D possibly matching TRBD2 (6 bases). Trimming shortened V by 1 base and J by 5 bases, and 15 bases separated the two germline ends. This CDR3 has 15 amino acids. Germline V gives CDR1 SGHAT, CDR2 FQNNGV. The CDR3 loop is CASSLVYGGRNEQYF. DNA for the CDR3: TGTGCCAGCAGCTTAGTATATGGGGGGAGGAACGAGCAGTACTTC.

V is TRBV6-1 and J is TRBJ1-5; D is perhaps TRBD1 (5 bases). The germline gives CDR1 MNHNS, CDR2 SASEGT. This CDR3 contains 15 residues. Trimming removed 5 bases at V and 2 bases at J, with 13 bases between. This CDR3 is CASSSGEGRNQPQHF. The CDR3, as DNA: TGTGCCAGCAGTTCGGGGGAGGGACGCAATCAGCCCCAGCATTTT.

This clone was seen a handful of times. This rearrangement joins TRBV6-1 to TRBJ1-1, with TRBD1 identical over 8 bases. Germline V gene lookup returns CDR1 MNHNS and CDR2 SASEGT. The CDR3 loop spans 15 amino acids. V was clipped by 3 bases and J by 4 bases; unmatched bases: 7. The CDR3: CASSDGGTGGTEAFF. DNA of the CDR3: TGTGCCAGCAGTGATGGTGGAACAGGGGGCACTGAAGCTTTCTTT.

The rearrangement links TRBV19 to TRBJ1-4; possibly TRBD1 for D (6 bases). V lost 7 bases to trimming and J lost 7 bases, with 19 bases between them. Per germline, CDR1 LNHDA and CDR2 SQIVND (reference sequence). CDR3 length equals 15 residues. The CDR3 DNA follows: TGTGCCAGTAATCCAATGGGGGCAGGGGTTGAAAAACTGTTTTTT. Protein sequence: CASNPMGAGVEKLFF.

CDR3 sequence reads: CASSQVVQGTTGKLFF. The CDR3 nucleotides are TGCGCCAGCAGCCAAGTTGTACAGGGCACCACTGGAAAACTGTTTTTT. This chain connects TRBV4-3 to TRBJ1-4; possible D gene TRBD1, 6 bases. This CDR3 spans 16 amino acids. V was cut by 1 base and J by 10 bases, with 19 bases left in between. Germline CDR1 is LGHNA and CDR2 is YSLEER.

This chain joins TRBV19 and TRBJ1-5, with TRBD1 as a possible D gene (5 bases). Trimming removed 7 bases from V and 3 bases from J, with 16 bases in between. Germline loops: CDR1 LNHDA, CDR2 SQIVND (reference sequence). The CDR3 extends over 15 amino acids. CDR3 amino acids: CASNGGQGPNQPQHF. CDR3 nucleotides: TGTGCCAGTAACGGGGGTCAGGGACCCAATCAGCCCCAGCATTTT.

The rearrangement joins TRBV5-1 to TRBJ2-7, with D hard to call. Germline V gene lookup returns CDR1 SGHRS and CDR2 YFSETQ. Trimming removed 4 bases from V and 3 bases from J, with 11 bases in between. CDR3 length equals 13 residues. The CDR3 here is CASSVTGFYEQYF. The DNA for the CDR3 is TGCGCCAGCAGCGTTACGGGTTTCTACGAGCAGTACTTC.

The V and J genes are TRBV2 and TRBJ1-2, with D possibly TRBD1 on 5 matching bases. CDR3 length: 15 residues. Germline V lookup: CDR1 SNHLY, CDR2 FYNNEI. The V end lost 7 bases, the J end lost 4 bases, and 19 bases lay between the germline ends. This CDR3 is CASTGSGGDSYGYTF. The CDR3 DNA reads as TGTGCCAGCACCGGATCTGGGGGGGATAGCTATGGCTACACCTTC.

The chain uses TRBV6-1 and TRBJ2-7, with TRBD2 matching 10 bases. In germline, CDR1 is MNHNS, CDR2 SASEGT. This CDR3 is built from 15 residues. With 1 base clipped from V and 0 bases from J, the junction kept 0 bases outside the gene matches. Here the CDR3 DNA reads TGTGCCAGCAGTGAAGGGACTAGCGGCTCCTACGAGCAGTACTTC. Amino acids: CASSEGTSGSYEQYF.

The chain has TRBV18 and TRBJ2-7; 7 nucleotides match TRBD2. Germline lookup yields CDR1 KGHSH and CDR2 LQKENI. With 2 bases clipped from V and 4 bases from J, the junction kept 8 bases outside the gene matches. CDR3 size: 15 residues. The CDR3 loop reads CASSPGTGGQYEQYF. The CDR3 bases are TGTGCCAGCTCACCAGGGACGGGAGGCCAGTACGAGCAGTACTTC.

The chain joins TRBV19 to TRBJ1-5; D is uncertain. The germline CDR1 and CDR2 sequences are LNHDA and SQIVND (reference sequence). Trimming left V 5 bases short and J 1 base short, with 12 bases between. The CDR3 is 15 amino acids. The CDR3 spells CASSEARGSNQPQHF. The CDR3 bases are TGTGCCAGTAGTGAGGCCCGGGGAAGCAATCAGCCCCAGCATTTT. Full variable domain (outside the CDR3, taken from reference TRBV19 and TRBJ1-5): DGGITQSPKYLFRKEGQNVTLSCEQNLNHDAMYWYRQDPGQGLRLIYYSQIVNDFQKGDIAEGYSVSREKKESFPLTVTSAQKNPTAFYLCASSEARGSNQPQHFGDGTRLSIL.

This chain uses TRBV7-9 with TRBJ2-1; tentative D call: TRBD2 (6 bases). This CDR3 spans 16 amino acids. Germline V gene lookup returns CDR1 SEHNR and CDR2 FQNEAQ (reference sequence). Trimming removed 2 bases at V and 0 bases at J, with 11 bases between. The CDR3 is CASSLSGRSSYNEQFF. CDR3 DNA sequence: TGTGCCAGCAGCTTATCCGGGAGAAGCTCCTACAATGAGCAGTTCTTC.

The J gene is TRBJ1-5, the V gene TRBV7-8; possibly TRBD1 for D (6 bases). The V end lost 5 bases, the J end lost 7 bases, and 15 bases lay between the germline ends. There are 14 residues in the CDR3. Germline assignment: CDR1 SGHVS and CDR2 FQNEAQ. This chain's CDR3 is CASSTRGLGQPQHF. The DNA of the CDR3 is TGTGCCAGCAGCACCAGGGGATTAGGGCAGCCCCAGCATTTT. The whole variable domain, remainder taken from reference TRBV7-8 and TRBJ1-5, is GAGVSQSPRYKVAKRGQDVALRCDPISGHVSLFWYQQALGQGPEFLTYFQNEAQLDKSGLPSDRFFAERPEGSVSTLKIQRTQQEDSAVYLCASSTRGLGQPQHFGDGTRLSIL.

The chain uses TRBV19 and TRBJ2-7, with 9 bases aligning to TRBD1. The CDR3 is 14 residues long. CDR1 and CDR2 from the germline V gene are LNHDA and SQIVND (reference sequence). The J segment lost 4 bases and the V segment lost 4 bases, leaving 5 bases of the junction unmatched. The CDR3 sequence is CASSRGQGVYEQYF. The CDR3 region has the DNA TGTGCCAGTAGTAGGGGACAGGGCGTTTACGAGCAGTACTTC.

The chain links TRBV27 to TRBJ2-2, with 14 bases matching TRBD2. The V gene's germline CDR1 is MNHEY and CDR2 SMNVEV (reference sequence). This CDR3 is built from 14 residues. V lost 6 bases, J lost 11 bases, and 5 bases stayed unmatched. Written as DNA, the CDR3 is TGTGCCAGCAGGAAAGGACTAGCGGGGGGAGAGCTGTTTTTT. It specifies CASRKGLAGGELFF.

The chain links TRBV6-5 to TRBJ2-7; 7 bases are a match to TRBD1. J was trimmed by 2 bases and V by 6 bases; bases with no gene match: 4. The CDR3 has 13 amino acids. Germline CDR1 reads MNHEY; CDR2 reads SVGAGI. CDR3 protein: CASSRDRTYEQYF. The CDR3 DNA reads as TGTGCCAGCAGCCGGGACAGAACCTACGAGCAGTACTTC.

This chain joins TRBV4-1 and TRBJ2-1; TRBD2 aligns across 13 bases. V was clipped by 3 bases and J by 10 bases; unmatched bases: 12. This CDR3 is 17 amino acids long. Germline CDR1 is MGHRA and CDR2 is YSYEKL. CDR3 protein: CASSQATSGGERREQFF. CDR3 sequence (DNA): TGCGCCAGCAGCCAGGCTACTAGCGGGGGGGAGCGGCGGGAGCAGTTCTTC.

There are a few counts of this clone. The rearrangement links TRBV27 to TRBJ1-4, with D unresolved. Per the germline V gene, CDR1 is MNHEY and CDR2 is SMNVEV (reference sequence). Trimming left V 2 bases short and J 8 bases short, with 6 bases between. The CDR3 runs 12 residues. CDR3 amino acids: CASSLLGEKLFF. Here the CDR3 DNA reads TGTGCCAGCAGTTTACTTGGCGAAAAACTGTTTTTT.

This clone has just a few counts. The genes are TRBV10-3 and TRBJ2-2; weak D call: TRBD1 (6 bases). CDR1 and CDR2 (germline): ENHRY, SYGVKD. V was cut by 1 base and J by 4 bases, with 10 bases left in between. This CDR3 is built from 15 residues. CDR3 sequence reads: CAISELQGGTGELFF. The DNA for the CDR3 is TGTGCCATCAGTGAGTTACAGGGTGGCACCGGGGAGCTGTTTTTT.

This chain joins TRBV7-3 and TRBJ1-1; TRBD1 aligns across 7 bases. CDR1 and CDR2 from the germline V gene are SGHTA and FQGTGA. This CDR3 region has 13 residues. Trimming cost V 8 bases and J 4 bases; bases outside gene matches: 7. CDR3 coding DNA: TGTGCCAGCGGTCGGGACAGCTTCACTGAAGCTTTCTTT. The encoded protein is CASGRDSFTEAFF.

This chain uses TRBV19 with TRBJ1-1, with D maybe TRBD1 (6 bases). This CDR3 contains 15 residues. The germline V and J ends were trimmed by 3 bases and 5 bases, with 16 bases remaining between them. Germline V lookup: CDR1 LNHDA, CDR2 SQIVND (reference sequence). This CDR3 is CASSILSGVRTEAFF. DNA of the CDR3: TGTGCCAGTAGTATCCTATCAGGGGTAAGGACTGAAGCTTTCTTT.

Here the CDR3 reads CASSPSGAYGYTF. CDR3 DNA sequence: TGTGCCAGCAGCCCCTCAGGGGCCTATGGCTACACCTTC. The chain recombines TRBV7-8 with TRBJ1-2; D possibly corresponds to TRBD1 (6 bases). Germline loops: CDR1 SGHVS, CDR2 FQNEAQ. The length of the CDR3 is 13 residues. V was trimmed by 5 bases and J by 4 bases, leaving 11 bases between them.

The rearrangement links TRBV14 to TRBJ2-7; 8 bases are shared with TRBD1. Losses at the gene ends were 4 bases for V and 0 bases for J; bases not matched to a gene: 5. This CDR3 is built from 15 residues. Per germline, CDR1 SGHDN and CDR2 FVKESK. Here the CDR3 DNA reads TGTGCCAGCAGCCGAACAGGGGGTCTCTCCTACGAGCAGTACTTC. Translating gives CASSRTGGLSYEQYF.

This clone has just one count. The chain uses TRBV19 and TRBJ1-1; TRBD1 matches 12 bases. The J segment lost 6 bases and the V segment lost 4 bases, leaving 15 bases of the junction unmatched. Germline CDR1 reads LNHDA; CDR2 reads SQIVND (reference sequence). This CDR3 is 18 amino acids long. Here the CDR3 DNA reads TGTGCCAGTAGTACCCGGGGGGGACAGGGGGCGGCTCGAGCTGAAGCTTTCTTT. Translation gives CASSTRGGQGAARAEAFF.